Following are 7 T cell receptor beta chains from one sample sequenced in a study of blood T cell repertoires in COVID-19. Libraries were prepared by immunoSEQ multiplex PCR; TCRdb keeps only in-frame clonotypes and omits some of them. The data contain about 260,000 clones, roughly 84% of them singletons. The sequencing sample was made of peripheral blood. The receptors were gathered from a human donor in a cohort sampled during active COVID-19.

V usage is TRBV28 and J usage is TRBJ2-1; 9 nucleotides line up with TRBD1. Trimming took 4 bases from V and 8 from J; bases not matched to a gene: 15. The germline CDR1 and CDR2 sequences are MDHEN and SYDVKM. The CDR3 totals 17 residues. The CDR3 DNA sequence: TGTGCCAGCAGTTCACAAACCCGGGACAGGGTTTTCGATGAGCAGTTCTTC. Its translation: CASSSQTRDRVFDEQFF.

J is TRBJ2-2 and V is TRBV6-5, with D perhaps matching TRBD1 (6 bases). Germline V gene data show CDR1 as MNHEY and CDR2 as SVGAGI. The CDR3 is 13 residues long. Trimming shortened V by 6 bases and J by 4 bases, and 9 bases separated the two germline ends. The CDR3, as DNA: TGTGCCAGCAGAAACAGGGTCACCGGGGAGCTGTTTTTT. It codes for CASRNRVTGELFF.

The chain employs TRBV7-9 and TRBJ1-1; D unresolved. The CDR3 runs to 13 residues. V was trimmed by 1 base and J by 3 bases, leaving 6 bases between them. The V gene's germline CDR1 is SEHNR and CDR2 FQNEAQ (reference sequence). CDR3 DNA sequence: TGTGCCAGCAGCTTAGGTGGAGACACTGAAGCTTTCTTT. Amino acid sequence: CASSLGGDTEAFF. The whole variable domain, filled in from reference TRBV7-9 and TRBJ1-1, reads DTGVSQNPRHKITKRGQNVTFRCDPISEHNRLYWYRQTLGQGPEFLTYFQNEAQLEKSRLLSDRFSAERPKGSFSTLEIQRTEQGDSAMYLCASSLGGDTEAFFGQGTRLTVV.

The chain carries TRBV19 and TRBJ2-2, with 7 bases aligning to TRBD1. V shed 7 bases and J 5 bases; nucleotides not matched to a gene: 10. In germline, CDR1 is LNHDA, CDR2 SQIVND (reference sequence). The CDR3 totals 15 residues. The CDR3 sequence: CASNIGTVSTGELFF. CDR3 sequence (DNA): TGTGCCAGTAATATCGGGACAGTTAGTACCGGGGAGCTGTTTTTT.

V gene TRBV28 combines with J gene TRBJ2-7; possibly TRBD1 for D (6 bases). The CDR3 runs 14 residues. Germline V gene data show CDR1 as MDHEN and CDR2 as SYDVKM. Deletions cut 5 bases from V and 7 bases from J, with 18 bases between. In DNA form, the CDR3 reads TGTGCCAGCAGTCTGCAACAGGGAACTAGGGAGCAGTACTTC. Amino acids: CASSLQQGTREQYF. The full variable domain, in which reference TRBV28 and TRBJ2-7 provide the parts outside the CDR3, is DVKVTQSSRYLVKRTGEKVFLECVQDMDHENMFWYRQDPGLGLRLIYFSYDVKMKEKGDIPEGYSVSREKKERFSLILESASTNQTSMYLCASSLQQGTREQYFGPGTRLTVT.

This chain uses TRBV4-1 with TRBJ2-1; 11 nucleotides agree with TRBD1. CDR3 size: 17 residues. The V segment lost 4 bases and the J segment 12 bases; nucleotides outside the gene matches: 17. Germline V gene lookup returns CDR1 MGHRA and CDR2 YSYEKL. CDR3 region: CASSPVQGTGGRIVQFF. CDR3 coding DNA: TGCGCCAGCAGCCCCGTTCAGGGGACAGGGGGAAGGATAGTGCAGTTCTTC.

The chain joins TRBV7-9 to TRBJ2-2, with 9 nucleotides matching TRBD2. The V and J ends lost 5 bases and 7 bases, in that order; junction bases with no gene match: 17. The CDR3 spans 18 residues. Germline lookup yields CDR1 SEHNR and CDR2 FQNEAQ (reference sequence). DNA for the CDR3: TGTGCCAGCAGCGAGATCTCGGTGTACCGACTAGCGGTCGGGGAGCTGTTTTTT. Translated: CASSEISVYRLAVGELFF. Full variable domain (remainder filled in from reference TRBV7-9 and TRBJ2-2): DTGVSQNPRHKITKRGQNVTFRCDPISEHNRLYWYRQTLGQGPEFLTYFQNEAQLEKSRLLSDRFSAERPKGSFSTLEIQRTEQGDSAMYLCASSEISVYRLAVGELFFGEGSRLTVL.